Below, 5 T cell receptor beta chains from the same sample are listed, as sequenced in a study of blood T cell repertoires in COVID-19. Generated by immunoSEQ multiplex PCR, the TCRdb table keeps only in-frame clones and is missing some. Of roughly 480,000 clones detected, 89% appear once; the ten largest clones hold about 1%. Sequencing was performed on peripheral blood. The receptor source for this set is a man between 18 and 35 years old with COVID-19, enrolled during active disease.

J is TRBJ2-2 and V is TRBV7-9; no reliable D call. Deletions cut 4 bases from V and 2 bases from J, with 17 bases between. From germline, CDR1 is SEHNR and CDR2 FQNEAQ (reference sequence). CDR3 size: 17 residues. CDR3 sequence: CASSSIVIQVNTGELFF. The CDR3 DNA sequence: TGTGCCAGCAGCTCTATTGTTATCCAGGTTAACACCGGGGAGCTGTTTTTT. The whole variable domain, filled in from reference TRBV7-9 and TRBJ2-2, reads DTGVSQNPRHKITKRGQNVTFRCDPISEHNRLYWYRQTLGQGPEFLTYFQNEAQLEKSRLLSDRFSAERPKGSFSTLEIQRTEQGDSAMYLCASSSIVIQVNTGELFFGEGSRLTVL.

The V and J genes are TRBV7-9 and TRBJ2-3; TRBD2 aligns across 16 bases. Germline V gene sequence: CDR1 SEHNR, CDR2 FQNEAQ (reference sequence). This CDR3 spans 16 amino acids. V lost 5 bases to trimming and J lost 4 bases; unmatched junction nucleotides: 3. CDR3 DNA sequence: TGTGCCAGCAGCCACGGGACTAGCGGGAGGGCAGATACGCAGTATTTT. Protein: CASSHGTSGRADTQYF.

J is TRBJ1-6 and V is TRBV3-1 (or the pseudogene TRBV3-2); TRBD1 is a possible D gene (5 bases). Per the germline V gene, CDR1 is LGHDT and CDR2 is YNNKEL (reference sequence). The CDR3 contains 14 residues. V lost 1 base to trimming and J lost 11 bases, with 12 bases between them. CDR3 nucleotides: TGTGCCAGCAGCCAAGTGGGGGGTATAACACCCCTCCACTTT. This translates into CASSQVGGITPLHF.

The J gene is TRBJ2-7, the V gene TRBV7-8; TRBD2 might be the D (5 bases). From germline, CDR1 is SGHVS and CDR2 FQNEAQ. Deletions cut 1 base from V and 0 bases from J, with 16 bases between. This CDR3 is 17 amino acids long. The CDR3 sequence: CASSLESRAGSSYEQYF. DNA of the CDR3: TGTGCCAGCAGCTTAGAATCGCGGGCAGGAAGCTCCTACGAGCAGTACTTC.

The CDR3 here is CASSMGQGLPNTEAFF. The CDR3 nucleotides are TGTGCCAGCAGCATGGGACAGGGGCTCCCGAACACTGAAGCTTTCTTT. J is TRBJ1-1 and V is TRBV21-1; whether TRBD1, the table's D call, matches the DNA was not checked. TRBV21-1 has pseudogene status. This CDR3 contains 16 residues.